This T cell receptor (beta chain) was found in a study of cytomegalovirus exposure and HLA in healthy donors. The PCR was carried out with 60 Vbeta primers and 13 Jbeta primers. Profiling relied on immunoSEQ multiplex PCR, and the TCRdb table lists in-frame clones only, not all of them. The sample lists 60,000 to 85,000 clones; around 78% were seen once. The CDR3 has 14 residues. Germline V gene lookup returns CDR1 ENHRY and CDR2 SYGVKD. Unmatched junction bases numbered 8, after V lost 6 bases and J lost 4 bases. This rearrangement joins TRBV10-3 to TRBJ2-7, with 8 bases aligning to TRBD2. Sequencing used PBMCs. This clonotype originated in a man aged 40-49 years in good health and CMV-seronegative. As DNA, the CDR3 is TGTGCCATCAGCGCCGGGACTAGTGGATACGAGCAGTACTTC. Translating it yields CAISAGTSGYEQYF.